The clone carrying this TCR beta chain has just a few counts. Its target is not known. This record belongs to a study of cytomegalovirus exposure and HLA in healthy donors. About the research overall: A previous analysis identified 100 million to 120 million unique TCR beta sequences derived from about 180 million T cells.

Study findings and constraints: Researchers left out some V segments, among them TRBV6-2 and TRBV6-3, as indistinguishable. Later genetic work tied a missense DCLRE1C variant to beta-chain V and J trimming.

PCR involved 60 Vbeta and 13 Jbeta primers. The data were produced by immunoSEQ multiplex PCR, yet TCRdb's version contains in-frame clones alone and is incomplete. Of 150,000 to 200,000 clones listed, around 75% are singletons. The CDR3 extends over 13 amino acids. Trimming removed 3 bases at V and 7 bases at J, with 13 bases between. Germline CDR1 SGDLS, CDR2 YYNGEE. Source material: PBMCs. This TCR came from a woman aged 25 to 39 in good health and CMV-seropositive. The V and J genes are TRBV9 and TRBJ1-2; D may be TRBD1 (6 bases). This chain's CDR3 is CASSAGGAVGYTF. The CDR3 nucleotides are TGTGCCAGCAGCGCTGGGGGCGCCGTTGGCTACACCTTC. The complete variable domain, with remaining parts taken from reference TRBV9 and TRBJ1-2, reads DSGVTQTPKHLITATGQRVTLRCSPRSGDLSVYWYQQSLDQGLQFLIQYYNGEERAKGNILERFSAQQFPDLHSELNLSSLELGDSALYFCASSAGGAVGYTFGSGTRLTVV.